Each of the 15 T cell receptor beta chains below was sequenced from the same sample in a study of shared clonotypes between healthy human individuals. Method: immunoSEQ multiplex PCR; TCRdb's copy keeps in-frame clones and lacks some. This table has some 1 million clones, about 75% appearing once. The specimen sequenced was memory CD4+ T cells sorted from blood. Subset noted: CD45RA-negative fraction. The receptor source for this set is a man aged 18-30 years in good health.

V gene TRBV7-2 combines with J gene TRBJ2-3, with TRBD2 identical over 13 bases. The CDR3 runs 16 residues. Per the germline V gene, CDR1 is SGHTA and CDR2 is FQGNSA. V shed 1 base, J shed 7 bases, and the junction held 5 bases outside the gene matches. The CDR3 DNA follows: TGTGCCAGCAGCTTAGATGGGACTAGCGGGATCTATACGCAGTATTTT. As protein: CASSLDGTSGIYTQYF.

Details on this clone: This specimen includes other DNA sequences encoding the same CDR3. The chain has TRBV5-4 and TRBJ1-6, with D maybe TRBD1 (6 bases). Germline lookup yields CDR1 SGHNT and CDR2 YYREEE (reference sequence). The CDR3 covers 15 residues. V shed 0 bases and J shed 7 bases, with 11 bases lying between them. CDR3 sequence: CASSLAGTGNSPLHF. As DNA, the CDR3 is TGTGCCAGCAGCTTGGCCGGTACAGGGAATTCACCCCTCCACTTT.

This chain joins TRBV25-1 and TRBJ2-2, with a possible D match to TRBD1 (5 bases). This CDR3 has 15 residues. Germline CDR1 is MGHDK and CDR2 is SYGVNS. V was shortened by 2 bases and J by 6 bases, with 13 bases between the two germline ends. The CDR3 DNA reads as TGTGCCAGCAGTGAAGCTGGCAGGGTGGCCGGGGAGCTGTTTTTT. This gives the protein CASSEAGRVAGELFF. Full variable domain (remainder filled in from reference TRBV25-1 and TRBJ2-2): EADIYQTPRYLVIGTGKKITLECSQTMGHDKMYWYQQDPGMELHLIHYSYGVNSTEKGDLSSESTVSRIRTEHFPLTLESARPSHTSQYLCASSEAGRVAGELFFGEGSRLTVL.

The chain links TRBV7-2 to TRBJ2-2; weak D call: TRBD2 (6 bases). This CDR3 spans 14 amino acids. Deletions cut 3 bases from V and 1 base from J, with 6 bases between. Germline-derived CDR1 and CDR2 are SGHTA and FQGNSA. CDR3 region: CASSLGLNTGELFF. The CDR3 coding sequence is TGTGCCAGCAGCTTGGGACTGAACACCGGGGAGCTGTTTTTT.

The rearrangement uses TRBV30 and TRBJ2-7; perhaps TRBD1 as D (6 bases). This CDR3 spans 13 amino acids. Trimming pared 4 bases from V and 1 base from J, leaving 11 bases between. Germline lookup yields CDR1 GTSNPN and CDR2 SVGIG (reference sequence). CDR3 residues: CAWKQGGSYEQYF. CDR3 DNA sequence: TGTGCCTGGAAACAGGGTGGGTCCTACGAGCAGTACTTC. Combining the CDR3 with reference TRBV30 and TRBJ2-7 gives the whole variable domain SQTIHQWPATLVQPVGSPLSLECTVEGTSNPNLYWYRQAAGRGLQLLFYSVGIGQISSEVPQNLSASRPQDRQFILSSKKLLLSDSGFYLCAWKQGGSYEQYFGPGTRLTVT.

This clone was found a few times. V gene TRBV19 combines with J gene TRBJ1-4, with TRBD1 as a possible D gene (6 bases). The CDR3 spans 11 residues. The V gene's germline CDR1 is LNHDA and CDR2 SQIVND (reference sequence). The V end was cut by 8 bases, the J end by 8 bases, with 9 bases between. DNA for the CDR3: TGTGCCAGTCACGGGGGCGAAAAACTGTTTTTT. It yields the protein CASHGGEKLFF.

This rearrangement joins TRBV6-1 to TRBJ2-5; D may match TRBD1 or TRBD2 (6 bases each). Germline CDR1 reads MNHNS; CDR2 reads SASEGT. The V gene lost 7 bases and the J gene lost 5 bases, with 17 bases spanning the gap. This CDR3 is built from 14 residues. The CDR3: CASKARGVQETQYF. DNA for the CDR3: TGTGCCAGCAAGGCTAGGGGGGTTCAGGAGACCCAGTACTTC.

The chain carries TRBV6-1 and TRBJ1-2, with TRBD1 matching over 8 bases. Trimming removed 7 bases from V and 7 bases from J; junction bases left unmatched: 8. The CDR3 totals 13 residues. Germline loops: CDR1 MNHNS, CDR2 SASEGT. The CDR3 sequence: CASTFGQGLGYTF. CDR3 DNA sequence: TGTGCCAGCACTTTCGGACAGGGACTTGGCTACACCTTC.

The rearrangement links TRBV7-6 to TRBJ1-1, with a possible D match to TRBD1 (6 bases). Trimming cost V 2 bases and J 3 bases, with 22 bases left between them. The CDR3 runs 18 residues. Germline CDR1 and CDR2: SGHVS and FNYEAQ. The CDR3 protein is CASSLSLGAREKDTEAFF. CDR3 DNA sequence: TGTGCCAGCAGCTTAAGTCTGGGGGCGAGAGAGAAGGACACTGAAGCTTTCTTT.

The rearrangement joins TRBV5-1 to TRBJ2-1; the D is unclear. CDR1 is SGHRS, CDR2 YFSETQ, per germline. This CDR3 is built from 13 residues. V was cut by 3 bases and J by 8 bases, with 12 bases left in between. The CDR3: CASSSSGTDEQFF. CDR3 sequence (DNA): TGCGCCAGCAGCTCGTCGGGTACCGATGAGCAGTTCTTC.

The rearrangement links TRBV5-6 to TRBJ2-1, with 9 bases that match TRBD2. Germline assignment: CDR1 SGHDT and CDR2 YYEEEE. Trimming removed 4 bases from V and 8 bases from J; junction bases left unmatched: 4. The CDR3 spans 13 residues. Here the CDR3 reads CASSLLAGYEQFF. The CDR3 coding sequence is TGTGCCAGCAGCCTACTAGCGGGCTATGAGCAGTTCTTC.

This clone was found a few times. The rearrangement links TRBV5-6 to TRBJ2-7, with D possibly being TRBD2 (5 bases). Germline V gene sequence: CDR1 SGHDT, CDR2 YYEEEE. The CDR3 has 12 residues. V gave up 1 base and J gave up 6 bases, with 8 bases separating them. CDR3 region: CASSLQDFEQYF. CDR3 DNA sequence: TGTGCCAGCAGCTTGCAGGACTTCGAGCAGTACTTC. The full variable domain, in which reference TRBV5-6 and TRBJ2-7 provide the parts outside the CDR3, is DAGVTQSPTHLIKTRGQQVTLRCSPKSGHDTVSWYQQALGQGPQFIFQYYEEEERQRGNFPDRFSGHQFPNYSSELNVNALLLGDSALYLCASSLQDFEQYFGPGTRLTVT.

This clone was observed a single time. This rearrangement joins TRBV5-1 to TRBJ2-3; a weak D match, TRBD2 (6 bases). The CDR3 extends over 14 amino acids. V was trimmed by 4 bases and J by 3 bases, leaving 12 bases between them. CDR1 is SGHRS and CDR2 is YFSETQ in the germline V gene. The CDR3 sequence is CASSAGLQTDTQYF. The CDR3 coding sequence is TGCGCCAGCAGCGCGGGACTTCAGACAGATACGCAGTATTTT.

This clone was observed a handful of times. V gene TRBV5-1 combines with J gene TRBJ1-4; D unclear. The CDR3 is 14 amino acids. V dropped 0 bases and J dropped 4 bases, with 7 bases sitting between them. In germline, CDR1 is SGHRS, CDR2 YFSETQ. The CDR3 loop reads CASSLADYNEKLFF. The CDR3, as DNA: TGCGCCAGCAGCTTGGCCGACTATAATGAAAAACTGTTTTTT.

The chain employs TRBV7-2 and TRBJ2-3; TRBD2 aligns across 10 bases. Germline V gives CDR1 SGHTA, CDR2 FQGNSA. The CDR3 covers 17 residues. Germline trimming cut 5 bases from V and 5 bases from J; bases unmatched to any gene: 13. CDR3 loop: CASSRHSSGRGRDTQYF. CDR3 in DNA: TGTGCCAGCAGCCGACATTCTAGCGGGAGAGGGCGAGATACGCAGTATTTT.